The rows below give T cell receptor beta chains drawn from one sample of a study of T cells after yellow fever vaccination. TCRdb reanalysed the 5' RACE reads using MiXCR and keeps one entry per CDR3 protein. Among more than 65,000 distinct CDR3 sequences listed, 7.3% were seen once. The sample consisted of CD8+ T cells sorted from PBMCs, taken more than 8 days after the first yellow fever vaccination. The receptors derive from a man aged 18 to 29 who received the YFV17D yellow fever vaccine. Both conserved end residues are part of each CDR3. Each record gives: D gene, clone size, V gene, J gene, CDR3 DNA, CDR3 protein. D genes are given only for firm matches. Part of the rows lack a size; the others show once, few, many or a class for expanded clones.

d_gene: .
abundance: .
v_gene: TRBV10-3
j_gene: TRBJ1-5
CDR3nt: TGTGCCATCAGTGAGGGACCGGGCCAAAGGCCTTATAGCAATCAGCCCCAGCATTTT
CDR3aa: CAISEGPGQRPYSNQPQHF

d_gene: .
abundance: .
v_gene: TRBV29-1
j_gene: TRBJ2-1
CDR3nt: TGCAGCGTTGATCGGGAGAATGAGCAGTTCTTC
CDR3aa: CSVDRENEQFF

d_gene: .
abundance: many
v_gene: TRBV12-3/TRBV12-4
j_gene: TRBJ2-5
CDR3nt: TGTGCCAGCAGCTGGGATCTCGGGGAGACCCAGTACTTC
CDR3aa: CASSWDLGETQYF

d_gene: .
abundance: .
v_gene: TRBV3-1
j_gene: TRBJ2-1
CDR3nt: TGTGCCAGCAGCCAAGATTTACGGTACAATGAGCAGTTCTTC
CDR3aa: CASSQDLRYNEQFF

d_gene: .
abundance: many
v_gene: TRBV20-1
j_gene: TRBJ2-2
CDR3nt: TGCAGTGCTAGAATGGACGGTAGGGACACCGGGGAGCTGTTTTTT
CDR3aa: CSARMDGRDTGELFF

d_gene: .
abundance: many
v_gene: TRBV9
j_gene: TRBJ2-1
CDR3nt: TGTGCCAGCAGCTCAGGTGGCAATGAGCAGTTCTTC
CDR3aa: CASSSGGNEQFF

d_gene: .
abundance: few
v_gene: TRBV5-1
j_gene: TRBJ1-2
CDR3nt: TGCGCCAGCAGCTTGGCGGCAGCCTATGGCTACACCTTC
CDR3aa: CASSLAAAYGYTF

d_gene: .
abundance: many
v_gene: TRBV5-4
j_gene: TRBJ1-1
CDR3nt: TGTGCCAGCAGCCAACCGTCGGGTGAAGCTTTCTTT
CDR3aa: CASSQPSGEAFF

d_gene: TRBD1
abundance: many
v_gene: TRBV20-1
j_gene: TRBJ2-5
CDR3nt: TGCAGTGCTAGACCCGGACAGGGTGAAGAGACCCAGTACTTC
CDR3aa: CSARPGQGEETQYF

d_gene: .
abundance: many
v_gene: TRBV12-3/TRBV12-4
j_gene: TRBJ1-1
CDR3nt: TGTGCCAGCAGTTTAACGGAGGGGGACACTGAAGCTTTCTTT
CDR3aa: CASSLTEGDTEAFF

d_gene: TRBD1
abundance: .
v_gene: TRBV7-6
j_gene: TRBJ2-7
CDR3nt: TGTGCCAGCAGCCTTTACAGGGGGCCGTCCTACGAGCAGTACTTC
CDR3aa: CASSLYRGPSYEQYF

d_gene: .
abundance: .
v_gene: TRBV12-3/TRBV12-4
j_gene: TRBJ2-4
CDR3nt: TGTGCCAGCAATACGAGGAGGGGTAACCTAGCCAAAAACATTCAGTACTTC
CDR3aa: CASNTRRGNLAKNIQYF

d_gene: .
abundance: many
v_gene: TRBV20-1
j_gene: TRBJ2-7
CDR3nt: TGCAGTGCTAGAGGCGTTTGGAGCTCCTACGAGCAGTACTTC
CDR3aa: CSARGVWSSYEQYF

d_gene: .
abundance: many
v_gene: TRBV28
j_gene: TRBJ2-1
CDR3nt: TGTGCCAGCAGTTTGACGGTTACGAATGAGCAGTTCTTC
CDR3aa: CASSLTVTNEQFF

d_gene: TRBD2
abundance: many
v_gene: TRBV6-2/TRBV6-3
j_gene: TRBJ2-5
CDR3nt: TGTGCCAGCAGTAGCGGGGAGCTCGGATATGGGGGAGAGACCCAGTACTTC
CDR3aa: CASSSGELGYGGETQYF

d_gene: .
abundance: many
v_gene: TRBV12-3/TRBV12-4
j_gene: TRBJ2-2
CDR3nt: TGTGCCAGCAGCCGGTCGGGGGGCGTTCTTCACGGGGAGCTGTTTTTT
CDR3aa: CASSRSGGVLHGELFF

d_gene: .
abundance: many
v_gene: TRBV11-2
j_gene: TRBJ1-2
CDR3nt: TGTGCCAGCAGCTCCAGGGGCCCCTATGGCTACACCTTC
CDR3aa: CASSSRGPYGYTF

d_gene: TRBD1
abundance: .
v_gene: TRBV29-1
j_gene: TRBJ1-1
CDR3nt: TGCAGCGTAAACAGGGGTGGGACTGAAGCTTTCTTT
CDR3aa: CSVNRGGTEAFF

d_gene: .
abundance: many
v_gene: TRBV4-3
j_gene: TRBJ1-1
CDR3nt: TGCGCCAGCAGCCAAGGCACAGGTCGGACTGAAGCTTTCTTT
CDR3aa: CASSQGTGRTEAFF

d_gene: TRBD2
abundance: many
v_gene: TRBV7-7
j_gene: TRBJ2-3
CDR3nt: TGTGCCAGCAGCTTAGCGACAATAGCGGGGGGGGGTTCCGTCGATACGCAGTATTTT
CDR3aa: CASSLATIAGGGSVDTQYF

d_gene: .
abundance: .
v_gene: TRBV5-1
j_gene: TRBJ2-3
CDR3nt: TGCGCCAGCAGCCTACGACAGGAGCCGAGCACAGATACGCAGTATTTT
CDR3aa: CASSLRQEPSTDTQYF

d_gene: .
abundance: many
v_gene: TRBV4-2
j_gene: TRBJ1-4
CDR3nt: TGTGCCAGCAGCCCACAGGAGGGAGTAGAAAAACTGTTTTTT
CDR3aa: CASSPQEGVEKLFF

d_gene: .
abundance: .
v_gene: TRBV7-9
j_gene: TRBJ2-4
CDR3nt: TGTGCCAGCAGCTTAGCGACCCCAGGTGGGAACATTCAGTACTTC
CDR3aa: CASSLATPGGNIQYF

d_gene: .
abundance: .
v_gene: TRBV28
j_gene: TRBJ1-5
CDR3nt: TGTGCCAGCAGGGCCTCGGTGGAGCCCCAGCATTTT
CDR3aa: CASRASVEPQHF

d_gene: .
abundance: few
v_gene: TRBV12-3/TRBV12-4
j_gene: TRBJ1-2
CDR3nt: TGTGCCAGCAGTTTGGAGGTCGGTGTGTCTTCGCAGGGTAGCAGGGAGGATGGCTACACCTTC
CDR3aa: CASSLEVGVSSQGSREDGYTF

d_gene: TRBD1
abundance: many
v_gene: TRBV6-5
j_gene: TRBJ1-5
CDR3nt: TGTGCCAGCGGGGACAGCTCAAGGCAGCCCCAGCATTTT
CDR3aa: CASGDSSRQPQHF

d_gene: TRBD1
abundance: .
v_gene: TRBV5-1
j_gene: TRBJ2-1
CDR3nt: TGCGCCAGCAGTTCTGGGACAGGGAAGCATGAGCAGTTCTTC
CDR3aa: CASSSGTGKHEQFF

d_gene: TRBD1
abundance: few
v_gene: TRBV5-1
j_gene: TRBJ2-3
CDR3nt: TGCGCCAGCAGCGCCCGACAGGGCCGCACAGATACGCAGTATTTT
CDR3aa: CASSARQGRTDTQYF

d_gene: .
abundance: few
v_gene: TRBV2
j_gene: TRBJ2-2
CDR3nt: TGTGCCAGCAGTGGGACATCTTCGAACACCGGGGAGCTGTTTTTT
CDR3aa: CASSGTSSNTGELFF

d_gene: .
abundance: few
v_gene: TRBV7-9
j_gene: TRBJ2-2
CDR3nt: TGTGCCAGCAGCTTCTTTTTAAACACCGGGGAGCTGTTTTTT
CDR3aa: CASSFFLNTGELFF

d_gene: .
abundance: many
v_gene: TRBV24-1
j_gene: TRBJ2-3
CDR3nt: TGTGCCACCAGTGATTTACTTTACTCCGGGATTACAGATACGCAGTATTTT
CDR3aa: CATSDLLYSGITDTQYF

d_gene: TRBD1
abundance: many
v_gene: TRBV5-4
j_gene: TRBJ2-5
CDR3nt: TGTGCCAGCAGCTTGGATAGGACCGGCGGGACAGGGGTTTTAGAGACCCAGTACTTC
CDR3aa: CASSLDRTGGTGVLETQYF

d_gene: TRBD2
abundance: many
v_gene: TRBV18
j_gene: TRBJ2-3
CDR3nt: TGTGCCAGCTCACCTACTAGCGGGGGATATGTTAGCACAGATACGCAGTATTTT
CDR3aa: CASSPTSGGYVSTDTQYF

d_gene: TRBD2
abundance: many
v_gene: TRBV5-1
j_gene: TRBJ2-5
CDR3nt: TGCGCCAGCAGCCTCCTGGGACTAGCGGGGGTGGGTCGCCAAGAGACCCAGTACTTC
CDR3aa: CASSLLGLAGVGRQETQYF

d_gene: .
abundance: many
v_gene: TRBV11-2
j_gene: TRBJ2-1
CDR3nt: TGTGCCAGCAGCTCAGAAAATATGGGGCCGGCGTACTACAATGAGCAGTTCTTC
CDR3aa: CASSSENMGPAYYNEQFF

d_gene: TRBD1
abundance: .
v_gene: TRBV4-2
j_gene: TRBJ2-5
CDR3nt: TGTGCCAGCAGGCCGGGACAGGGGGCCCCTCAAGAGACCCAGTACTTC
CDR3aa: CASRPGQGAPQETQYF

d_gene: .
abundance: few
v_gene: TRBV9
j_gene: TRBJ1-1
CDR3nt: TGTGCCAGCAGCGAGGGACCTAACTACACTGAAGCTTTCTTT
CDR3aa: CASSEGPNYTEAFF

d_gene: .
abundance: many
v_gene: TRBV7-9
j_gene: TRBJ2-4
CDR3nt: TGTGCCAGCAGCTTAGTTCTGGGAGACAAAAACATTCAGTACTTC
CDR3aa: CASSLVLGDKNIQYF

d_gene: TRBD1
abundance: .
v_gene: TRBV7-9
j_gene: TRBJ1-1
CDR3nt: TGTGCCAGCAGAAAGACAGGGTTAGGGACTGAAGCTTTCTTT
CDR3aa: CASRKTGLGTEAFF

d_gene: TRBD1
abundance: .
v_gene: TRBV5-1
j_gene: TRBJ2-2
CDR3nt: TGCGCCAGCAGAATAGGGGGCGCCACCGGGGAGCTGTTTTTT
CDR3aa: CASRIGGATGELFF

d_gene: .
abundance: many
v_gene: TRBV20-1
j_gene: TRBJ2-2
CDR3nt: TGCAGTGCCAGGTGGCCCTTGGTAAACACCGGGGAGCTGTTTTTT
CDR3aa: CSARWPLVNTGELFF

d_gene: .
abundance: many
v_gene: TRBV29-1
j_gene: TRBJ2-3
CDR3nt: TGCAGCGTTGAAGATCAGGCAGGGAGTAAGACAGATACGCAGTATTTT
CDR3aa: CSVEDQAGSKTDTQYF

d_gene: .
abundance: many
v_gene: TRBV12-3/TRBV12-4
j_gene: TRBJ2-1
CDR3nt: TGTGCCAGCAGTGAGCCGGGAAGAGCCCACAATGAGCAGTTCTTC
CDR3aa: CASSEPGRAHNEQFF

d_gene: .
abundance: .
v_gene: TRBV4-3
j_gene: TRBJ1-5
CDR3nt: TGCGCCAGCAGTCCTTTGAATCAGCCCCAGCATTTT
CDR3aa: CASSPLNQPQHF

d_gene: TRBD2
abundance: few
v_gene: TRBV7-6
j_gene: TRBJ2-5
CDR3nt: TGTGCCAGCAGCTTAGGCGGGGGGGCCCAAGAGACCCAGTACTTC
CDR3aa: CASSLGGGAQETQYF

d_gene: .
abundance: many
v_gene: TRBV5-1
j_gene: TRBJ1-1
CDR3nt: TGCGCCAGCAGTACGGGGGCTTCTGAAGCTTTCTTT
CDR3aa: CASSTGASEAFF

d_gene: TRBD2
abundance: .
v_gene: TRBV7-9
j_gene: TRBJ2-3
CDR3nt: TGTGCCAGCAGCCCCCGCGGAGCGGGGGCAGATACGCAGTATTTT
CDR3aa: CASSPRGAGADTQYF

d_gene: .
abundance: many
v_gene: TRBV5-1
j_gene: TRBJ2-3
CDR3nt: TGCGCCAGCAGCTTTGCCGGGACCGCGAGGACAGATACGCAGTATTTT
CDR3aa: CASSFAGTARTDTQYF

d_gene: .
abundance: few
v_gene: TRBV9
j_gene: TRBJ2-2
CDR3nt: TGTGCCAGCAGCGCGACGGACAACACCGGGGAGCTGTTTTTT
CDR3aa: CASSATDNTGELFF

d_gene: TRBD1
abundance: .
v_gene: TRBV7-2
j_gene: TRBJ2-7
CDR3nt: TGTGCCAGCAGCTTAGTGGGGACAGGGACCTACGAGCAGTACTTC
CDR3aa: CASSLVGTGTYEQYF

d_gene: .
abundance: few
v_gene: TRBV4-1
j_gene: TRBJ1-5
CDR3nt: TGCGCCAGCAGCCACCCCAGCAATCAGCCCCAGCATTTT
CDR3aa: CASSHPSNQPQHF

d_gene: TRBD2
abundance: few
v_gene: TRBV20-1
j_gene: TRBJ2-2
CDR3nt: TGCAGTGCTAGAGCAGGGACTAGCGGGCTATCAAAGGGGACCGGGGAGCTGTTTTTT
CDR3aa: CSARAGTSGLSKGTGELFF

d_gene: .
abundance: many
v_gene: TRBV10-3
j_gene: TRBJ2-5
CDR3nt: TGTGCCATCAGTGAGTCGACGTACCAAGAGACCCAGTACTTC
CDR3aa: CAISESTYQETQYF

d_gene: TRBD2
abundance: .
v_gene: TRBV10-3
j_gene: TRBJ2-5
CDR3nt: TGTGCCATCAGTGAACCCCTAGCGGGGGGGCCGAACGGAGAGACCCAGTACTTC
CDR3aa: CAISEPLAGGPNGETQYF

d_gene: .
abundance: many
v_gene: TRBV20-1
j_gene: TRBJ2-5
CDR3nt: TGCAGTGCTACAGAGGGGCTAGAGACCCAGTACTTC
CDR3aa: CSATEGLETQYF